This T cell receptor (beta chain) stems from a study of regulatory and conventional T cells in RAG deficiency (dated by TCRdb to the late 2010s). Looking at the study overall: To compare the diversity and composition of the repertoires of Treg, conventional CD4+ and CD8+ T cells between RAG-deficient patients and healthy controls, the study applied high-throughput TCR beta sequencing.

The table lists this clone with a few counts. It has no known antigen specificity. The input lacks base qualities; no much larger clone sits a single base away. Seven to nine healthy control donors were used as the comparison group for repertoire analyses. Before genomic DNA extraction, CD8+ T cells lacking CD4 were purified from blood. Library preparation was by the immunoSEQ multiplex PCR assay. Genomic DNA from the sorted T-cell subsets was used to amplify rearranged TCR beta chain products, which were then sequenced. The original pipeline was this. Shannon entropy and Simpson indices were used to measure the diversity of productive TCR beta rearrangements in each repertoire. Clonal expansion was assessed by the summed frequency of the 100 most abundant productive TCR beta clonotypes among total reads. A self-reactivity index based on amino acid usage at CDR3beta positions 6 and 7 was applied to the TRB repertoires. Two-way ANOVA was used for repertoire analyses, and Student t or Mann-Whitney tests were used for flow cytometric analyses. Held by TCRdb, this immuneACCESS table contains in-frame sequences only and omits some clones. Under half of the omission traces to an unresolved V gene where checked; the cause of the rest is unknown. The V and J calls and clone size come from that table; D and trimming were worked out from the DNA. The sample records some 30,000 clones, 75% to 90% of which are singletons. Roughly 13% of the sample belongs to the ten largest clones.

The CDR3 starts with the cysteine, ends with the phenylalanine, and has 14 residues. Just CDR3 DNA is preserved here, 42 bases in frame from base 1. CDR1 and CDR2 are drawn from the germline V gene (reference sequence): LNHDA, SQIVND. The V end loses 10 bases and the J end loses 0 bases, and a stretch of 16 bases separates them. Study-wide conclusions, independent of this receptor: For some subjects, some T-cell subset analyses were not performed. Sorted CD25-high CD127-low cells from Omenn syndrome patients may represent peripherally activated cells rather than bona fide Treg cells. In Omenn syndrome and CID/AS patients compared with controls, around 93-fold fewer unique TCR beta sequences were detected from Treg cells, versus about 9.7-fold fewer for other subsets. Compared with control T-cell subpopulations, the RAG-deficient patients had markedly lower Shannon entropy and higher Simpson indices. All patient T-cell subsets had shorter CDR3 lengths; Omenn syndrome patients showed >85% Treg-Tconv repertoire overlap at nucleotide and amino acid level.

The data also belong to a second study, concerning regulatory T cells. The second study's authors report: The multiplex PCR relied on 52 forward TRBV primers and 13 reverse TRBJ primers, and amplification bias was corrected through assay-based and computational methods. Restricted unique TRB V-J pairs and skewed V and J gene usage were observed in patient repertoires, most markedly in regulatory T cells. T-cell receptor beta repertoires of sorted regulatory, conventional CD4+ and CD8+ T cells were compared between CD3G-deficient patients and healthy controls. Peripheral blood mononuclear cells were isolated by Ficoll density separation. A FACSAria cell sorter was used to isolate CD3+ CD8+ CD4- T cells. Within the immunoSEQ assay, multiplex PCR amplified rearranged TRB loci from genomic DNA. TRB amplicons were sequenced on an Illumina HiSeq platform. Custom algorithms error-filtered the raw sequences and aligned the raw sequences to reference gene sequences, after which the immunoSEQ online tools were used for analysis. The frequencies of productive and nonproductive TRB rearrangements were evaluated among unique sequences as well as among total sequences. For group comparisons, t tests, Mann-Whitney tests or two-way ANOVA were performed in Prism software.

The receptor was isolated from a human donor in good health. The sequencing input was CD8+ T cells sorted from blood. The chain was built from TRBV19 and TRBJ2-7; the D gene is possibly TRBD1, with 6 bases matching. The CDR3 has the sequence CATSRDIGSYEQYF. In nucleotide form, the sequence is TGTGCCACAAGTCGGGACATCGGCTCCTACGAGCAGTACTTC. Joined to the reference TRBV19 and TRBJ2-7 proteins, this CDR3 gives the full variable domain: DGGITQSPKYLFRKEGQNVTLSCEQNLNHDAMYWYRQDPGQGLRLIYYSQIVNDFQKGDIAEGYSVSREKKESFPLTVTSAQKNPTAFYLCATSRDIGSYEQYFGPGTRLTVT.